This note documents a single T cell receptor beta chain sequence. Its antigen is unidentified. This entry is derived from a study of cytomegalovirus exposure and HLA in healthy donors. The CDR3 covers 15 residues. Trimming cost V 6 bases and J 5 bases; bases outside gene matches: 11. Germline V gene sequence: CDR1 MRHNA, CDR2 SNTAGT. PCR was performed using 60 Vbeta and 13 Jbeta primers. The repertoire was sequenced with immunoSEQ multiplex PCR; TCRdb's copy has only in-frame clones and lacks some. Altogether around 150,000 clones are present, roughly 85% being singletons, with the ten largest covering around a tenth. Study-level results: Beyond CMV serostatus, there was no information to go on about immune exposure.

The sequenced material came from PBMCs. This receptor was taken from a man aged 18-30 years in good health and CMV-seropositive. The chain employs TRBV6-4 and TRBJ2-3; TRBD2 matches at 7 bases. The CDR3 is CASSPVGGGVDTQYF. The CDR3 region has the DNA TGTGCCAGCAGCCCAGTGGGGGGGGGAGTAGATACGCAGTATTTT.